The text below deals with one T cell receptor beta chain. Antigen unknown. The data are from a study of OX40 agonist ivuxolimab in advanced cancers. The wider study: With ivuxolimab, an agonistic anti-OX40 (CD134) antibody, patients were treated. Eligibility admitted prior anti-PD-1, anti-PD-L1 or anti-CTLA-4 therapy; around 41% had some. Broader study findings: Doses of 0.1 to 3.0 mg/kg were accompanied by clonal expansion of CD4+ and CD8+ blood T cells by week 6. The average count of expanded clones was higher among CD8+ T cells than among CD4+.

Per germline, CDR1 LNHNV and CDR2 YYDKDF (reference sequence). With V trimmed by 0 bases and J by 7 bases, 12 bases remained unmatched. The CDR3 covers 16 residues. Data came from immunoSEQ multiplex PCR; TCRdb stores just in-frame clones and leaves some out. The profile shows some 70,000 clones, approximately 89% of them singletons. Sequencing used CD4+ or CD8+ T cells sorted from blood, obtained in a trial of the OX40 agonist ivuxolimab. The gene calls are TRBV15 and TRBJ2-7; 7 bases line up with TRBD1. The clonotype was recovered from an adult with an advanced solid tumor such as melanoma, head and neck, liver or kidney cancer. CDR3 amino acids: CATSRDLGAGGEEQYF. The CDR3 DNA reads TGTGCCACCAGCAGAGACCTAGGGGCAGGGGGTGAAGAGCAGTACTTC.